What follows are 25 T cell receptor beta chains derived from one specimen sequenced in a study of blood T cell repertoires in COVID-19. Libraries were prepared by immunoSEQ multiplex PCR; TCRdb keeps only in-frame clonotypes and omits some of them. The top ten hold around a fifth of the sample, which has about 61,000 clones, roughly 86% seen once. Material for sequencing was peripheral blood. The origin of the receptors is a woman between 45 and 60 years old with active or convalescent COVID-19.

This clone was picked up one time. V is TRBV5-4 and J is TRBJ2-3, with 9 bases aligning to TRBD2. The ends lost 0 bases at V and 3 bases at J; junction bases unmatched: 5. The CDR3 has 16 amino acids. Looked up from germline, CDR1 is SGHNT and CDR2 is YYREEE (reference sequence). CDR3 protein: CASSLAGGRVTDTQYF. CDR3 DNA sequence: TGTGCCAGCAGCTTGGCCGGCGGGAGGGTAACAGATACGCAGTATTTT.

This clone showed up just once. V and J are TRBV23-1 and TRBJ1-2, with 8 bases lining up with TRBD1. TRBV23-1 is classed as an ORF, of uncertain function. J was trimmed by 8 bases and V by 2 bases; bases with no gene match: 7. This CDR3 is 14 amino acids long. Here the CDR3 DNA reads TGCGCCAGCAGTCAACAGGACAGGGCGGAGGGCTACACCTTC. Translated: CASSQQDRAEGYTF.

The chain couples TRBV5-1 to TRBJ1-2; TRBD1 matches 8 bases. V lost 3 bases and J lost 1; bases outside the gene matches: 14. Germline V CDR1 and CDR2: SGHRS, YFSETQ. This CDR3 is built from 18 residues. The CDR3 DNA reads TGCGCCAGCAGCTCCAGTCCCGGGACAGGAGGTCTTAACTATGGCTACACCTTC. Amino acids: CASSSSPGTGGLNYGYTF.

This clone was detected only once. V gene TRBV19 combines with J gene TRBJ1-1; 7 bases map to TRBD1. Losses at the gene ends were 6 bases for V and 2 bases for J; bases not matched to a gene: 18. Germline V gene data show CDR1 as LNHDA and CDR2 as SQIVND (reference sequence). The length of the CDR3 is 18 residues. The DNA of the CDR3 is TGTGCCAGTAGAAATAGTTCCGGTGGGGGACAGAAAAACACTGAAGCTTTCTTT. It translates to CASRNSSGGGQKNTEAFF.

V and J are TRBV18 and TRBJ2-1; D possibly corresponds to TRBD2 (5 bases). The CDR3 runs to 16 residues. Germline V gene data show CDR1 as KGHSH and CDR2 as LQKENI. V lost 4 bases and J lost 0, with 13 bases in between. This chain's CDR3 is CASSQRARGSYNEQFF. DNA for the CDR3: TGTGCCAGCTCACAGAGGGCACGGGGCTCCTACAATGAGCAGTTCTTC.

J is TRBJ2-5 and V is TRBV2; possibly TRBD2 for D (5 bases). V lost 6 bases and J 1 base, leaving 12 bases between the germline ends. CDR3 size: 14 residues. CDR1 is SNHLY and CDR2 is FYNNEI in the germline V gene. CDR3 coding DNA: TGTGCCAGCAGCAGGTGGGAGTCCCAAGAGACCCAGTACTTC. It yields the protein CASSRWESQETQYF.

CDR3 in amino acids: CASSQLTGDYSPLHF. The CDR3 DNA reads as TGCGCCAGCAGCCAATTGACAGGAGACTATTCACCCCTCCACTTT. This rearrangement joins TRBV4-1 to TRBJ1-6; possible D gene TRBD1, 6 bases. This CDR3 region has 15 residues. Trimming took 2 bases from V and 8 from J, leaving 13 bases between them. Per the germline V gene, CDR1 is MGHRA and CDR2 is YSYEKL.

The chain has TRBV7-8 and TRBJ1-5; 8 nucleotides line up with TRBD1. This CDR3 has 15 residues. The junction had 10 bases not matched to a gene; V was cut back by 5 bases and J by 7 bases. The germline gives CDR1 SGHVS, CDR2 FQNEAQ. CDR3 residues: CASSISGQGRQPQHF. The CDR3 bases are TGTGCCAGCAGCATCTCCGGACAGGGCAGGCAGCCCCAGCATTTT.

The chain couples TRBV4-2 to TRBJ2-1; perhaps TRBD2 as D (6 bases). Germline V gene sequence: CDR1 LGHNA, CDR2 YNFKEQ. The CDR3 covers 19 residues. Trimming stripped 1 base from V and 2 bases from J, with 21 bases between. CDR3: CASSQVGGGPEKAYNEQFF. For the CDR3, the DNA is TGTGCCAGCAGCCAAGTAGGTGGAGGGCCCGAGAAGGCCTACAATGAGCAGTTCTTC.

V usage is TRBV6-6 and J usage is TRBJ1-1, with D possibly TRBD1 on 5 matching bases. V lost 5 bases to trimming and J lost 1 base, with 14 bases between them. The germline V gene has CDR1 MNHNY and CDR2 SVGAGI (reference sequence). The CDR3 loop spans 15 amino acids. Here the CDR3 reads CASSRYQGANTEAFF. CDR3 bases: TGTGCCAGCAGTAGATACCAGGGTGCGAACACTGAAGCTTTCTTT.

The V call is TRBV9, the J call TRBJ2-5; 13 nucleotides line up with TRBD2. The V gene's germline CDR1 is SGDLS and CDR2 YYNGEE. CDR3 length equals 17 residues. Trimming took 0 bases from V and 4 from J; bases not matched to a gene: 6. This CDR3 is CASSVALAGGRGETQYF. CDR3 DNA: TGTGCCAGCAGCGTAGCACTAGCGGGAGGGAGAGGAGAGACCCAGTACTTC. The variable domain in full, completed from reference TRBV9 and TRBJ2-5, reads DSGVTQTPKHLITATGQRVTLRCSPRSGDLSVYWYQQSLDQGLQFLIQYYNGEERAKGNILERFSAQQFPDLHSELNLSSLELGDSALYFCASSVALAGGRGETQYFGPGTRLLVL.

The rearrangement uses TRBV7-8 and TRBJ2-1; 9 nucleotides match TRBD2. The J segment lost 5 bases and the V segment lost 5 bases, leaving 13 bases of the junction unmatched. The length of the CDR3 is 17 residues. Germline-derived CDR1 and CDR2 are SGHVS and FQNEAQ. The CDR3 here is CASSLPIRLAGHNEQFF. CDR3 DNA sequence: TGTGCCAGCAGCCTACCCATTCGGCTAGCGGGACACAATGAGCAGTTCTTC.

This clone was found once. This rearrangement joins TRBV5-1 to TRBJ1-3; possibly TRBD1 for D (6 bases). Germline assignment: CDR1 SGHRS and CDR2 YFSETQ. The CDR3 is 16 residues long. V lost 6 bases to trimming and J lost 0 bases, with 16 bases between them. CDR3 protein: CASTIGGRGSGNTIYF. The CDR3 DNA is TGCGCCAGCACGATTGGGGGCCGGGGCTCTGGAAACACCATATATTTT.

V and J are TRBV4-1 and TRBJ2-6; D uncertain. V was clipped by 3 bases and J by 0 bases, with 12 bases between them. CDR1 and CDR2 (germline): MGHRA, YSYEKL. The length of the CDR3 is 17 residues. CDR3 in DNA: TGCGCCAGCAGCCAGGGCCCTACCATCTCTGGGGCCAACGTCCTGACTTTC. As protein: CASSQGPTISGANVLTF.

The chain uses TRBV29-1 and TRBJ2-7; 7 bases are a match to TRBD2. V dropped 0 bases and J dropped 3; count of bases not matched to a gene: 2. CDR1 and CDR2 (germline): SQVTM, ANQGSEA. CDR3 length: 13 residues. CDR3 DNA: TGCAGCGTTGAAGATGGGAGGGGCTACGAGCAGTACTTC. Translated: CSVEDGRGYEQYF.

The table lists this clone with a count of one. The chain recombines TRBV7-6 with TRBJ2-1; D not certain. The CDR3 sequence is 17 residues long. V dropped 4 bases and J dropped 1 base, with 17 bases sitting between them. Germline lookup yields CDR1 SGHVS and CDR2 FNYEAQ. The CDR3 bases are TGTGCCAGCAGCTCGTCAGCCTCTGGAGCTTCCTACAATGAGCAGTTCTTC. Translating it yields CASSSSASGASYNEQFF.

CDR3 sequence reads: CASSYGTGGEQFF. The DNA of the CDR3 is TGTGCCAGCAGTTACGGGACAGGGGGTGAGCAGTTCTTC. The chain recombines TRBV6-4 with TRBJ2-1; TRBD1 matches 11 bases. Germline values: CDR1 MRHNA, CDR2 SNTAGT. The J segment lost 9 bases and the V segment lost 5 bases, leaving 3 bases of the junction unmatched. The CDR3 sequence is 13 residues long.

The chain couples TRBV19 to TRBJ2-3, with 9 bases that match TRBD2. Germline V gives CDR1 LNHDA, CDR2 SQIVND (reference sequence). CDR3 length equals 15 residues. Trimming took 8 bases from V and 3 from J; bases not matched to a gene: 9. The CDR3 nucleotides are TGTGCCAGTGGGTCTAGCGGGACGAGGACAGATACGCAGTATTTT. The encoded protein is CASGSSGTRTDTQYF.

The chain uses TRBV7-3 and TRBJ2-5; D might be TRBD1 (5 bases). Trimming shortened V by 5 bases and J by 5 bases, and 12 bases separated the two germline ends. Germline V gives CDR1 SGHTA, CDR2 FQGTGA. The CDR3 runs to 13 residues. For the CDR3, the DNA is TGTGCCAGCAGCGGGGCCGCTGGGGAGACCCAGTACTTC. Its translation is CASSGAAGETQYF. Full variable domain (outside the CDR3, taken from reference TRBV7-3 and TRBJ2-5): GAGVSQTPSNKVTEKGKYVELRCDPISGHTALYWYRQSLGQGPEFLIYFQGTGAADDSGLPNDRFFAVRPEGSVSTLKIQRTERGDSAVYLCASSGAAGETQYFGPGTRLLVL.

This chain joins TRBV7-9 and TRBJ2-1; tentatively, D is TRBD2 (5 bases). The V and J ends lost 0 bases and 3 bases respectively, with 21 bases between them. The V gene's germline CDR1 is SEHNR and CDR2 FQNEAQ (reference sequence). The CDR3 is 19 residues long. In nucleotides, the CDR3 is TGTGCCAGCAGCTTAGCTGGGCAGAACCTCGACTACCTCTACAATGAGCAGTTCTTC. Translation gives CASSLAGQNLDYLYNEQFF.

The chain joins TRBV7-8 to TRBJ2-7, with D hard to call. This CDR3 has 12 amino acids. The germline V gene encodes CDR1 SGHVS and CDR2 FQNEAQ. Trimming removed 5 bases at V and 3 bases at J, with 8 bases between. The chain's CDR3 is CASSPLFYEQYF. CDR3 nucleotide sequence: TGTGCCAGCAGCCCCCTATTCTACGAGCAGTACTTC.

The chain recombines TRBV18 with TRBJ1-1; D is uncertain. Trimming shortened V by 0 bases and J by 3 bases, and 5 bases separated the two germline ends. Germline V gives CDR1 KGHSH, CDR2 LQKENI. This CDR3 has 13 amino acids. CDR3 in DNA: TGTGCCAGCTCACCACCTTATGACACTGAAGCTTTCTTT. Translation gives CASSPPYDTEAFF.

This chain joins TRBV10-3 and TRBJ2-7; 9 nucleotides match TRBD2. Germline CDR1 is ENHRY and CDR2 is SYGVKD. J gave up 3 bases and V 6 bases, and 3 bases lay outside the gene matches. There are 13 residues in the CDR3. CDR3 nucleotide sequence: TGTGCCATCAGGTTTAGCGGGAGCTACGAGCAGTACTTC. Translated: CAIRFSGSYEQYF.

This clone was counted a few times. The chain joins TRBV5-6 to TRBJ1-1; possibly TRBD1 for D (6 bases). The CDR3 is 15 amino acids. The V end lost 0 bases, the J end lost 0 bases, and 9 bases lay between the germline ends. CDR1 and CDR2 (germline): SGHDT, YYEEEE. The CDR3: CASSLGRGMNTEAFF. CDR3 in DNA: TGTGCCAGCAGCTTGGGTAGGGGGATGAACACTGAAGCTTTCTTT.

CDR3 nucleotide sequence: TGCGCCAGCAGTGAGGGGGACAGTAGAGGCTACACCTTC. Translated: CASSEGDSRGYTF. V and J are TRBV10-2 and TRBJ1-2; 7 bases fit TRBD1. Germline V gene sequence: CDR1 WSHSY, CDR2 SAAADI. V shed 2 bases, J shed 8 bases, and the junction held 5 bases outside the gene matches. The CDR3 is 13 amino acids.